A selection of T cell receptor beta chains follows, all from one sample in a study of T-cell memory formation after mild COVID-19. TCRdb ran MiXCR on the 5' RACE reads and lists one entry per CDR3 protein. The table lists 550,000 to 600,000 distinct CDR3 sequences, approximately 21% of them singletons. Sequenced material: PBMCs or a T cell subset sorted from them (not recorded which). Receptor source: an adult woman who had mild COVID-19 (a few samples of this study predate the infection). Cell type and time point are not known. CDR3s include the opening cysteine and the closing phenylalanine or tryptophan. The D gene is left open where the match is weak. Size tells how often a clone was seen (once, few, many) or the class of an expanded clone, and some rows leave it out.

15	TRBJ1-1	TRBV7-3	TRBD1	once	TGTGCCAGCAGCAGCAGAGGGGGCGCCGTCACTGAAGCTTTCTTT	CASSSRGGAVTEAFF
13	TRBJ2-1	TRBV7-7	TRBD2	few	TGTGCCAGCAGCCGACGGGGGGGGGATGAGCAGTTCTTC	CASSRRGGDEQFF
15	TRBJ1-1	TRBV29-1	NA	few	TGCAGCGTTGTCCTCCTCGACAGTGGGGAAACTGAAGCTTTCTTT	CSVVLLDSGETEAFF
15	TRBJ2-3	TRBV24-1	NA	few	TGTGCCACCAGTGACCCCCCAGGGTCAGGAGATACGCAGTATTTT	CATSDPPGSGDTQYF
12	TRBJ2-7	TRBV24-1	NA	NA	TGTGCCGCTAGGGATTTCAGCTACGAGCAGTACTTC	CAARDFSYEQYF
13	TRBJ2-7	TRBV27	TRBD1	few	TGTGCCAGCAGTCGGACAGGGTACTACGAGCAGTACTTC	CASSRTGYYEQYF
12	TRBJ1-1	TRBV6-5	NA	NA	TGTGCCAGCGGTACAGAGAACACTGAAGCTTTCTTT	CASGTENTEAFF
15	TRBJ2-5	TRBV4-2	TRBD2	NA	TGTGCCAGCAGCCAAGACTCGCGGGAGGTGGAGACCCAGTACTTC	CASSQDSREVETQYF
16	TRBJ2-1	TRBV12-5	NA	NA	TGTGCTAGTGGTTTTCCCCCGGGGAAGGAGTACAATGAGCAGTTCTTC	CASGFPPGKEYNEQFF
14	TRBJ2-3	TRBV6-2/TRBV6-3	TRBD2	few	TGTGCCAGCAGTTATGGGGACTACACAGATACGCAGTATTTT	CASSYGDYTDTQYF
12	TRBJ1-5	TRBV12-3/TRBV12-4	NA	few	TGTGCCAGCAGTTTTCCCAGGCAGCCCCAGCATTTT	CASSFPRQPQHF
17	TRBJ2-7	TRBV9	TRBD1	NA	TGTGCCAGCAGCGTAGGAACAGGGGTCGGCAGCTCCTACGAGCAGTACTTC	CASSVGTGVGSSYEQYF
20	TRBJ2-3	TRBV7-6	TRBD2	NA	TGTGCCAGCAGCTTAGACCGGCGGCGACTAGCGTCGAGTGGGGCAGATACGCAGTATTTT	CASSLDRRRLASSGADTQYF
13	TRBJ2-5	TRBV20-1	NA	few	TGCAGTGCTAGAGTCTCAGGTTCCGGGACCCAGTACTTC	CSARVSGSGTQYF
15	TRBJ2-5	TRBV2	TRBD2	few	TGTGCCAGCAGTGAGGCTAGCGGGTGGGGAGAGACCCAGTACTTC	CASSEASGWGETQYF
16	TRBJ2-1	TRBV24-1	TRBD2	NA	TGTGCCACCAGTGATCCCAGCGGACTAGGGTACAATGAGCAGTTCTTC	CATSDPSGLGYNEQFF
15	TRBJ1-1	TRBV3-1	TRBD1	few	TGTGCCAGCAGCCAAACGAATGATAGGACAGGGGGAGCTTTCTTT	CASSQTNDRTGGAFF
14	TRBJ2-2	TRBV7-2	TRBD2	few	TGTGCCAGCAGACTTAGCGGGGGAGCCGGGGAGCTGTTTTTT	CASRLSGGAGELFF
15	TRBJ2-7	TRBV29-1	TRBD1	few	TGCAGCGTTGAAGACGGGACAGGGCCGACCTACGAGCAGTACTTC	CSVEDGTGPTYEQYF
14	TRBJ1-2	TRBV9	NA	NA	TGTGCCAGCAGCGTAGCGGCGGCGGCCTATGGCTACACCTTC	CASSVAAAAYGYTF
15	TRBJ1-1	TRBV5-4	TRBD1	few	TGTGCCAGCAGCTCGGGACAGGGATCGAACACTGAAGCTTTCTTT	CASSSGQGSNTEAFF
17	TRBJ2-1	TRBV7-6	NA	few	TGTGCCAGCAGCTTAGCCCCAGGCGGTAGCTCCTACAATGAGCAGTTCTTC	CASSLAPGGSSYNEQFF
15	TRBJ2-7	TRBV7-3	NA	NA	TGTGCCAGCAGCTTGGCCGCGGACCCGGCCTACGAGCAGTACTTC	CASSLAADPAYEQYF
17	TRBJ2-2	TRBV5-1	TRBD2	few	TGCGCCAGCAGCTTGTCCGGGACTAGCGACGGGACCGGGGAGCTGTTTTTT	CASSLSGTSDGTGELFF
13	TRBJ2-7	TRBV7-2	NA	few	TGTGCCAGCAGCTCCGTTACAGGCTACGAGCAGTACTTC	CASSSVTGYEQYF
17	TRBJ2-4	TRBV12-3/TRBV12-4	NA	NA	TGTGCCAGCAGTTTTAGGTCCTCTAATCCCGCCAAAAACATTCAGTACTTC	CASSFRSSNPAKNIQYF
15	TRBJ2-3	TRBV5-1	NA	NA	TGCGCCAGCAGTCCGATGCCCGGGACCGCAGATACGCAGTATTTT	CASSPMPGTADTQYF